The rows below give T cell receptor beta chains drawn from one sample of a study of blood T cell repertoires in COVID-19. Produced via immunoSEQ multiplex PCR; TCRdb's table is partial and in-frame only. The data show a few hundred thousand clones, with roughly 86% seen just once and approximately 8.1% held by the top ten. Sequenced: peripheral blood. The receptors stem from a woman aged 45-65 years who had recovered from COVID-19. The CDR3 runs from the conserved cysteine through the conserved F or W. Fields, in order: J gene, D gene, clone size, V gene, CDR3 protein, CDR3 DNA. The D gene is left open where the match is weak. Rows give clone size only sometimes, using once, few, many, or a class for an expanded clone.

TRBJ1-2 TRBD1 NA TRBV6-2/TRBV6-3 CASSQQGTYYGYTF TGTGCCAGCAGTCAACAGGGGACTTACTATGGCTACACCTTC
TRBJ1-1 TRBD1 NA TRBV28 CASSSWTGALNTEAFF TGTGCCAGCAGTTCCTGGACAGGGGCCCTGAACACTGAAGCTTTCTTT
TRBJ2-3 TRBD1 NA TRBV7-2 CASSHNRGLGTDTQYF TGTGCCAGCAGCCATAACAGGGGGCTGGGCACAGATACGCAGTATTTT
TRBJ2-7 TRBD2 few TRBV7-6 CASSLEGLAGEGYEQYF TGTGCCAGCAGCTTAGAGGGACTAGCGGGAGAGGGCTACGAGCAGTACTTC
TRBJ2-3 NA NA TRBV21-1 CASSNLTPQGAPDTQYF TGTGCCAGCAGCAACCTAACCCCCCAGGGGGCCCCAGATACGCAGTATTTT
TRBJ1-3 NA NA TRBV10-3 CAISGPGDSGNTIYF TGTGCCATCAGTGGGCCAGGGGACTCTGGAAACACCATATATTTT
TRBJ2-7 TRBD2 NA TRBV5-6 CASSLYLAGGPYEQYF TGTGCCAGCAGCCTTTACCTAGCGGGAGGACCTTACGAGCAGTACTTC
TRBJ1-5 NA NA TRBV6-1 CASSEVSGYSYYSNQPQHF TGTGCCAGCAGTGAAGTCTCAGGGTACAGTTACTATAGCAATCAGCCCCAGCATTTT
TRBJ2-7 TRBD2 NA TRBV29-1 CSVSTSGREQYF TGCAGCGTTTCGACTAGCGGGAGAGAGCAGTACTTC
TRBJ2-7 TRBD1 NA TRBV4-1 CASSQWDRPLREQYF TGCGCCAGCAGCCAGTGGGACAGGCCCCTTCGAGAGCAGTACTTC
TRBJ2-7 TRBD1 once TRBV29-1 CSGNRGPNEQYF TGCAGCGGGAATAGGGGGCCCAACGAGCAGTACTTC
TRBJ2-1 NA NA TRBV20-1 CSARRYNEQFF TGCAGTGCTAGGCGGTACAATGAGCAGTTCTTC
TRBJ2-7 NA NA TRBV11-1 CASSRYTYEQYF TGTGCCAGCAGCAGATACACCTACGAGCAGTACTTC
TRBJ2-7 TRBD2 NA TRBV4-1 CASSQEWGLAVYEQYF TGCGCCAGCAGCCAAGAGTGGGGTCTAGCGGTCTACGAGCAGTACTTC
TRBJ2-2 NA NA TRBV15 CATSRDPGMGNTGELFF TGTGCCACCAGCAGAGATCCGGGGATGGGGAACACCGGGGAGCTGTTTTTT
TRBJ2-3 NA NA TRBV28 CASSLFQGTDTQYF TGTGCCAGCAGTTTGTTTCAGGGGACAGATACGCAGTATTTT
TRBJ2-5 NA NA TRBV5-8 CASSFRQDQYF TGTGCCAGCAGCTTCCGACAGGACCAGTACTTC
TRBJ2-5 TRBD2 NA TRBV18 CASSPGTSGGQETQYF TGTGCCAGCTCACCCGGGACTAGCGGGGGGCAAGAGACCCAGTACTTC
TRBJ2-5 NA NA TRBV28 CASSFTRPSRAETQYF TGTGCCAGCAGTTTTACGCGCCCCAGCAGGGCGGAGACCCAGTACTTC
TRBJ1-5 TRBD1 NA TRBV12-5 CASGRDRASGPQHF TGTGCTAGTGGCCGGGACAGGGCCAGTGGTCCCCAGCATTTT
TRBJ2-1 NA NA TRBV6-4 CASSTGGFNEQFF TGTGCCAGCAGTACGGGGGGCTTCAATGAGCAGTTCTTC
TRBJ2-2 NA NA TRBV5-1 CASSLQGLETGELFF TGCGCCAGCAGCTTGCAGGGGCTTGAGACCGGGGAGCTGTTTTTT
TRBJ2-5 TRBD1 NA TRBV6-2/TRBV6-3 CASSTADRVVTETQYF TGTGCCAGCAGTACAGCCGACAGGGTTGTAACGGAGACCCAGTACTTC
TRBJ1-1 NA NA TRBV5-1 CASSLTGMNTEAFF TGCGCCAGCAGCTTAACAGGGATGAACACTGAAGCTTTCTTT
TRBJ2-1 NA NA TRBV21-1 CASSPAGVPFNEQFF TGTGCCAGCAGCCCCGCGGGAGTCCCCTTCAATGAGCAGTTCTTC
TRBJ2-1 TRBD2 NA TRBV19 CASKPLAGVNEQFF TGTGCCAGTAAACCTTTAGCGGGGGTTAATGAGCAGTTCTTC
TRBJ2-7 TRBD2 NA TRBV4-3 CASSQSAAFGLAGSYEQYF TGCGCCAGCAGCCAAAGCGCTGCATTCGGGCTAGCGGGTTCCTACGAGCAGTACTTC
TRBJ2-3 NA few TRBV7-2 CASSLRALSDTQYF TGTGCCAGCAGCTTGAGAGCGTTGTCAGATACGCAGTATTTT
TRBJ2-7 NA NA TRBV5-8 CASSLAGSYEQYF TGTGCCAGCAGCTTGGCTGGCAGCTACGAGCAGTACTTC
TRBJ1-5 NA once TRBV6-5 CASSPRGYSNQPQHF TGTGCCAGCAGCCCCAGGGGCTATAGCAATCAGCCCCAGCATTTT
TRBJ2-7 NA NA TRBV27 CASSFQDHSYEQYF TGTGCCAGCAGTTTTCAGGATCACTCCTACGAGCAGTACTTC